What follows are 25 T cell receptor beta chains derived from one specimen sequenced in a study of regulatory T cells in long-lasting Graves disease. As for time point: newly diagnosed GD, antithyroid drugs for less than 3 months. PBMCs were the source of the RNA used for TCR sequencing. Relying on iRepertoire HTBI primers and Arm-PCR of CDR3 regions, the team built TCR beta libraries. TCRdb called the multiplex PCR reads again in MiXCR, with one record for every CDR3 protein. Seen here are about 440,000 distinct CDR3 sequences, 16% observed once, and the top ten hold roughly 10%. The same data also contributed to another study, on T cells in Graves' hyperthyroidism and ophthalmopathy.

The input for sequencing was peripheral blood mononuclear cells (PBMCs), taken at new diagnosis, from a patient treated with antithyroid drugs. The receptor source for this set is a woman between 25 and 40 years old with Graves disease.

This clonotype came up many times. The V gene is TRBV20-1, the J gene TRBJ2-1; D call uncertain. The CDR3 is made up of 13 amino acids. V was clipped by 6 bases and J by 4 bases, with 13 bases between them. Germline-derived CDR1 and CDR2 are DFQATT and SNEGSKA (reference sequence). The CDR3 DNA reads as TGCAGTGCGCCCCGAAGGTATTACAATGAGCAGTTCTTC. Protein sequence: CSAPRRYYNEQFF.

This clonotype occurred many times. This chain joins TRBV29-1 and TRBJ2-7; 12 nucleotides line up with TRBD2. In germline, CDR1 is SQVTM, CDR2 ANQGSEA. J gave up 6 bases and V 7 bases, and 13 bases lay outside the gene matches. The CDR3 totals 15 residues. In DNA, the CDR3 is TGCAGCGCCAACCGCCCGGGACTAGCGGGTTCCGAGCAGTACTTC. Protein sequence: CSANRPGLAGSEQYF.

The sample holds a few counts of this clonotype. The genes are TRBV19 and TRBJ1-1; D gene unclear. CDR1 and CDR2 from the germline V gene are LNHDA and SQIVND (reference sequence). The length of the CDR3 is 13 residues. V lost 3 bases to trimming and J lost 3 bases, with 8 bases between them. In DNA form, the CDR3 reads TGTGCCAGTAGTATTGTAAGAGACACTGAAGCTTTCTTT. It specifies CASSIVRDTEAFF.

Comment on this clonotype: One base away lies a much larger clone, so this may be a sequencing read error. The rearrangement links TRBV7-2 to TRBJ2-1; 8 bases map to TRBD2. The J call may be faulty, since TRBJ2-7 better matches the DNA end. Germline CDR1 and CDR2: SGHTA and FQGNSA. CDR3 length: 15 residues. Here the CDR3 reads CASSSDGRGYNEQYF. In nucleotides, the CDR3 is TGTGCCAGCAGCTCCGACGGGAGGGGGTACAATGAGCAGTACTTC.

CDR3 sequence: CASSLYSQDNEQFF. DNA of the CDR3: TGCGCCAGCAGCTTATATAGCCAAGACAATGAGCAGTTCTTC. V and J are TRBV5-1 and TRBJ2-1; no clear D. CDR3 length: 14 amino acids. Germline lookup yields CDR1 SGHRS and CDR2 YFSETQ. V was trimmed by 2 bases and J by 5 bases, leaving 11 bases between them.

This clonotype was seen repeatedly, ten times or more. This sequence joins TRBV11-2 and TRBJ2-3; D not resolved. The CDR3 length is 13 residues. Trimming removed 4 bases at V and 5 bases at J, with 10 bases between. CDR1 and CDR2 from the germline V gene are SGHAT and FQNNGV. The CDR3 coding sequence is TGTGCCAGCAGCTCCCACCGAGAAGATACGCAGTATTTT. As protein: CASSSHREDTQYF.

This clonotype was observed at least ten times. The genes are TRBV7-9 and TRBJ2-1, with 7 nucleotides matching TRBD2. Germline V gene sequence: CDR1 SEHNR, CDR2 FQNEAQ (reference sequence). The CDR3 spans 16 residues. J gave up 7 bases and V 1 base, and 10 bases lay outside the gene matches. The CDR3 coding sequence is TGTGCCAGCAGCTTAGGAGCGGGACTAACGAAGAATGAGCAGTTCTTC. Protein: CASSLGAGLTKNEQFF.

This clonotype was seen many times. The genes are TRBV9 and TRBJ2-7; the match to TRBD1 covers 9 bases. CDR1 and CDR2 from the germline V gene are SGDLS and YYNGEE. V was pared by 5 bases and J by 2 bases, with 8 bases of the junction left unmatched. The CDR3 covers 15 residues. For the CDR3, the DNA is TGTGCCAGCAGACAGGGGGCAGGAGCACCCTACGAGCAGTACTTC. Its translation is CASRQGAGAPYEQYF. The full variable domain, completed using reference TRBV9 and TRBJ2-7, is DSGVTQTPKHLITATGQRVTLRCSPRSGDLSVYWYQQSLDQGLQFLIQYYNGEERAKGNILERFSAQQFPDLHSELNLSSLELGDSALYFCASRQGAGAPYEQYFGPGTRLTVT.

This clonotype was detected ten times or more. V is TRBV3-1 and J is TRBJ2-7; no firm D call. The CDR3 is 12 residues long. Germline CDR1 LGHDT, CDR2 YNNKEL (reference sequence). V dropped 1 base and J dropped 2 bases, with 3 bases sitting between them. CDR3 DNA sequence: TGTGCCAGCAGCCAAGGTACCTACGAGCAGTACTTC. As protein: CASSQGTYEQYF.

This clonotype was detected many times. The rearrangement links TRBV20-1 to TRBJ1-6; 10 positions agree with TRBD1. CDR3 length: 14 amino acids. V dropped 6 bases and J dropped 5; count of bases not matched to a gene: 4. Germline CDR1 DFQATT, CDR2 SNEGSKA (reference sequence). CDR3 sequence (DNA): TGCAGTGCAAGACAGGGGGCGAATAATTCACCCCTCCACTTT. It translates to CSARQGANNSPLHF.

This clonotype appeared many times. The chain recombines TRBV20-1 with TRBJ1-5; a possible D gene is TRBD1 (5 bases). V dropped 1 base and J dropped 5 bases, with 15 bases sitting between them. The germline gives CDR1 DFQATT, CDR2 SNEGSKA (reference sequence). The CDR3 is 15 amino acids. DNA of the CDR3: TGCAGTGCTAGAGCGGCCGGGGGGGGTCATCAGCCCCAGCATTTT. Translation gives CSARAAGGGHQPQHF.

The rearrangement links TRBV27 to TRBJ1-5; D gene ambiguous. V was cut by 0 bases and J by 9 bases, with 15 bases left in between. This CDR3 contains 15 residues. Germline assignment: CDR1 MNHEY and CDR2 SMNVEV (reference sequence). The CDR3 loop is CASSLSQSGGWPQHF. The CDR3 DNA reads TGTGCCAGCAGTTTATCGCAATCGGGTGGTTGGCCCCAGCATTTT.

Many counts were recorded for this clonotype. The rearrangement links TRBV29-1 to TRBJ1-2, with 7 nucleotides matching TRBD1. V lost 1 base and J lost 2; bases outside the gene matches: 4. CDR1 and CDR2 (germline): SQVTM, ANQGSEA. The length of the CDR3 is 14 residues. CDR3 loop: CSVEVIRGNYGYTF. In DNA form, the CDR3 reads TGCAGCGTTGAAGTAATCAGGGGGAACTATGGCTACACCTTC.

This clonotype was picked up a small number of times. This chain's CDR3 is CASSWDRGSPLHF. CDR3 bases: TGTGCCAGCAGTTGGGACAGGGGATCACCCCTCCACTTT. J is TRBJ1-6 and V is TRBV12-3 or TRBV12-4; 10 bases line up with TRBD1. Losses at the gene ends were 4 bases for V and 10 bases for J; bases not matched to a gene: 1. CDR3 size: 13 residues.

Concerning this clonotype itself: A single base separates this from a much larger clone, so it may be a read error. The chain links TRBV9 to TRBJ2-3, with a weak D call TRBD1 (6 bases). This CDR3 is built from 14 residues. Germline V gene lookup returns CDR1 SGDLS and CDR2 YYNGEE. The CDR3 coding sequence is TGTGCCAGCAGTGAAATCGGGACAACGAATGAGCAGTCCTTC. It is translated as CASSEIGTTNEQSF.

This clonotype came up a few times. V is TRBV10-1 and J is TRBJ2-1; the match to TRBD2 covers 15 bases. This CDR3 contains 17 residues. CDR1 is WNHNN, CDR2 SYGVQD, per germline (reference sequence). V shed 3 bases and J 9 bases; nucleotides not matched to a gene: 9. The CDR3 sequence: CASSDPRTSGRGREQFF. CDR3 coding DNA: TGCGCCAGCAGTGACCCACGGACTAGCGGGAGGGGACGTGAGCAGTTCTTC.

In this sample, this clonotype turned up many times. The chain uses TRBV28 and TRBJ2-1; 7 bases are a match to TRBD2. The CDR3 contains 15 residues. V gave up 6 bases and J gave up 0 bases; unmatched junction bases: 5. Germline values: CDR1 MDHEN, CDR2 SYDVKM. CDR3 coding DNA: TGTGCCAGCAGATCCGGGACTAACTCCTACAATGAGCAGTTCTTC. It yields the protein CASRSGTNSYNEQFF.

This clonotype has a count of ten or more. The CDR3 DNA is TGTGCCAGCAGTTCCGACGGGACTAGCGGGACCAATGAGCAGTTCTTC. This sequence encodes CASSSDGTSGTNEQFF. The chain combines TRBV12-3 or TRBV12-4 with TRBJ2-1; 13 positions agree with TRBD2. CDR3 length equals 16 residues. Trimming took 4 bases from V and 6 from J; bases not matched to a gene: 6.

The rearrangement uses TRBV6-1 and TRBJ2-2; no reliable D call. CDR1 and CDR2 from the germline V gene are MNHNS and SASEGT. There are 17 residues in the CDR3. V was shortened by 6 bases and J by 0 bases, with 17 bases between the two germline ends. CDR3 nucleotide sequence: TGTGCCAGCAGACGAGACCTAAGGTCAGCGAACACCGGGGAGCTGTTTTTT. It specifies CASRRDLRSANTGELFF.

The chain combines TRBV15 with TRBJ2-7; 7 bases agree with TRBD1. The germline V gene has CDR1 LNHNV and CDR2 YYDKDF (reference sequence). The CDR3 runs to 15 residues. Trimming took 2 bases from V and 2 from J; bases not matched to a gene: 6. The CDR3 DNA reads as TGTGCCACCAGCAGACAAAGACAGGGAACCTACGAGCAGTACTTC. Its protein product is CATSRQRQGTYEQYF.

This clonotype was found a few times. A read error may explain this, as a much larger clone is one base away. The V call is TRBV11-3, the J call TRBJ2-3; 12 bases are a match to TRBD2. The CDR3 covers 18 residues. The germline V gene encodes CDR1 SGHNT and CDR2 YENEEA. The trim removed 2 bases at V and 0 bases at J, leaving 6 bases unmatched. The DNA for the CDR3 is TGTGCCAGCAGCTTATCTGTAGGACTAGCGGGGAGCACAGATACGCAGTATTTT. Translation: CASSLSVGLAGSTDTQYF.

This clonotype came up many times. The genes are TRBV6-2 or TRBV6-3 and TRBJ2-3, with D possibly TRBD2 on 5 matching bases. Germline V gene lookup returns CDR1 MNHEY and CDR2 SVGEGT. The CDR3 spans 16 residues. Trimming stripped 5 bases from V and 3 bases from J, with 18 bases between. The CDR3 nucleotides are TGTGCCAGCAGTGAACCTGGGGATCTAGCTACAGATACGCAGTATTTT. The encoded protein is CASSEPGDLATDTQYF.

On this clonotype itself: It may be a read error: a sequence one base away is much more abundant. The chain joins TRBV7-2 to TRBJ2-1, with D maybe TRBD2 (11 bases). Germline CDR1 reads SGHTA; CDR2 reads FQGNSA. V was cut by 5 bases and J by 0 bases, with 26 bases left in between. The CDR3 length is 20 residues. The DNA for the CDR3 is TGTGCCAGCAGCCTCCCGACAGGGGGCACTAGCGGGAGCTCCTACAATGAGCAGTTCTTC. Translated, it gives CASSLPTGGTSGSSYNEQFF.

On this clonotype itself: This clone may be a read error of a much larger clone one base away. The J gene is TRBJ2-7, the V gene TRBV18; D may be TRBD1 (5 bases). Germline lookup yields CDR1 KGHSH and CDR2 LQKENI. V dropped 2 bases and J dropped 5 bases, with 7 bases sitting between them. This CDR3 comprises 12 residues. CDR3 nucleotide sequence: TGTGCCAGCTCACCAGGGGCGCACGAGCAGTACTTC. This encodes CASSPGAHEQYF.

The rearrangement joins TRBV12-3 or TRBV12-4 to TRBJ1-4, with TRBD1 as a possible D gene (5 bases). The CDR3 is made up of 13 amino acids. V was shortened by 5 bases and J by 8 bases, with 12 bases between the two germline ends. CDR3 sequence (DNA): TGTGCCAGCAGTGGGGGTACCCTGGAAAAACTGTTTTTT. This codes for CASSGGTLEKLFF.